This T cell receptor beta chain was recorded in a study of T-cell memory formation after mild COVID-19. Study background: Clusters of TCRs were largely donor specific.

In this sample, this clonotype turned up a few times. Constant-segment primers served in 5'RACE that generated TCR alpha and TCR beta cDNA libraries bearing sample barcodes and UMIs. From the 5' RACE reads, TCRdb called clonotypes with MiXCR, one entry per CDR3 protein. This sample has fewer than 350,000 distinct CDR3 sequences, with roughly 8.2% found just once. Trimming took 3 bases from V and 5 from J, leaving 13 bases between them. The CDR3 has 14 amino acids. Germline CDR1 reads KGHSH; CDR2 reads LQKENI. J is TRBJ1-2 and V is TRBV18; D possibly corresponds to TRBD1 (5 bases). Sequenced sample: PBMCs or a T cell subset sorted from them (not recorded which). The source is a man between 18 and 29 years old who had mild COVID-19 (a few samples of this study predate the infection). Cell type and time point are not known. CDR3 sequence reads: CASSPESGPYGYTF. CDR3 coding DNA: TGTGCCAGCTCACCCGAGTCAGGGCCTTATGGCTACACCTTC.